This T cell receptor (beta chain) was observed in a study of blood T cells in healthy people across ages. Total RNA amounts of at least 5.5 micrograms were extracted per sample. This clonotype was counted between two and nine times. Combining a sample-barcoded 5' primer with a J-beta primer mix, a second PCR ran for roughly 7 to 12 cycles. The authors tagged each cDNA molecule using a template-switch adaptor with 12 random nucleotides. TCRdb used MiXCR to reprocess the 5' RACE reads, holding one entry per CDR3 protein. The profile shows around 820,000 distinct CDR3 sequences, about 25% of them singletons. Looked up from germline, CDR1 is LGHNA and CDR2 is YSLEER. CDR3 length equals 15 residues. V was trimmed by 0 bases and J by 5 bases, leaving 14 bases between them. The data were also submitted as part of a second study, on T cells of mothers and their children. That paper adds: For cDNA synthesis, the complete extracted RNA was used (roughly 1.4 ug per 15 ul).

The sequenced sample consisted of blood. V is TRBV4-3 and J is TRBJ2-7; D is undetermined. This sequence originates from a boy between 5 and 17 years old in good health. CDR3 region: CASSQDRIGRNEQYF. DNA for the CDR3: TGCGCCAGCAGCCAAGATCGTATAGGGCGCAACGAGCAGTACTTC.